Listed below are T cell receptor beta chains from one sample, sequenced in a study of cytomegalovirus exposure and HLA in healthy donors. Data came from immunoSEQ multiplex PCR; TCRdb stores just in-frame clones and leaves some out. In the table there are approximately 98,000 clones, around 72% of which are singletons. Specimen: PBMCs. These receptors came from a male donor in good health and CMV-seronegative. Each CDR3 is given with its conserved first and last residue. The D gene is left open where the match is weak. Only part of the rows carry a size: once, few, many, or a class if the clone is expanded.

clone_size j_call v_call d_call cdr3_aa cdr3_nt
NA TRBJ1-5 TRBV19 NA CASSIFPGNNQPQHF TGTGCCAGTAGTATATTCCCAGGGAACAATCAGCCCCAGCATTTT
NA TRBJ2-7 TRBV28 TRBD1 CASSLTGGRYEQYF TGTGCCAGCAGTTTAACAGGGGGTAGGTACGAGCAGTACTTC
NA TRBJ2-7 TRBV6-1 TRBD2 CASARTSGRVYEQYF TGTGCCAGCGCCCGGACTAGCGGGAGGGTTTACGAGCAGTACTTC
NA TRBJ1-2 TRBV15 TRBD1 CATSRGGQGASNGYTF TGTGCCACCAGCAGAGGCGGACAGGGGGCTTCGAATGGCTACACCTTC
NA TRBJ2-1 TRBV13 TRBD2 CASSSSGRVHEQFF TGTGCCAGCAGCTCTAGCGGGAGGGTGCATGAGCAGTTCTTC
NA TRBJ2-1 TRBV29-1 NA CSVPDREAPSSYNEQFF TGCAGCGTTCCAGACAGGGAGGCCCCGAGCTCCTACAATGAGCAGTTCTTC
NA TRBJ2-7 TRBV15 TRBD1 CATHPGQGYDEQYF TGTGCCACTCACCCGGGACAGGGGTATGACGAGCAGTACTTC
few TRBJ2-3 TRBV5-1 NA CASSPGTPTDTQYF TGCGCCAGCAGCCCCGGGACTCCCACAGATACGCAGTATTTT
NA TRBJ1-2 TRBV19 NA CASSIATAPNREYGYTF TGTGCCAGTAGTATAGCAACAGCGCCTAATCGGGAGTATGGCTACACCTTC
NA TRBJ1-5 TRBV29-1 TRBD1 CNLTYTNRGDSNQPQHF TGCAATCTGACCTACACGAACAGGGGAGATAGCAATCAGCCCCAGCATTTT
once TRBJ2-3 TRBV30 TRBD1 CAWSVGGAWTSQYF TGTGCCTGGAGTGTAGGGGGCGCGTGGACTTCGCAGTATTTT
NA TRBJ2-1 TRBV5-1 TRBD2 CASSGTSGTEQFF TGCGCCAGCAGCGGGACTAGCGGGACTGAGCAGTTCTTC
NA TRBJ2-7 TRBV11-2 TRBD1 CASSLVLTGIAYEQYF TGTGCCAGCAGCTTAGTTTTGACAGGGATAGCCTACGAGCAGTACTTC
NA TRBJ2-1 TRBV29-1 TRBD2 CSVEVDTSGIASEQFF TGCAGCGTTGAAGTAGATACTAGCGGGATAGCCAGTGAGCAGTTCTTC
NA TRBJ2-7 TRBV7-9 TRBD1 CASSSSDRGTYEQYF TGTGCCAGCAGCTCGTCGGACAGGGGTACCTACGAGCAGTACTTC
NA TRBJ2-1 TRBV29-1 TRBD2 CSVAGTSGSIANEQFF TGCAGCGTCGCAGGGACTAGCGGGAGTATAGCCAATGAGCAGTTCTTC
NA TRBJ2-7 TRBV7-9 TRBD2 CASSSRPGQGLAGVYEQYF TGTGCCAGCAGCTCCCGCCCGGGACAAGGACTAGCGGGAGTCTACGAGCAGTACTTC
NA TRBJ2-3 TRBV5-1 TRBD1 CASSRMISTGAATDTQYF TGCGCCAGCAGCCGAATGATCTCGACAGGGGCCGCTACAGATACGCAGTATTTT
NA TRBJ1-2 TRBV7-8 NA CASSDPEAARNYGYTF TGTGCCAGCAGCGATCCGGAGGCAGCAAGAAACTATGGCTACACCTTC
NA TRBJ2-1 TRBV7-9 NA CASSLRREVRGNEQFF TGTGCCAGCAGCTTACGCCGGGAGGTGAGGGGGAATGAGCAGTTCTTC
once TRBJ1-1 TRBV13 TRBD1 CASSLGTGGLNTEAFF TGTGCCAGCAGCTTAGGGACAGGGGGCTTGAACACTGAAGCTTTCTTT
once TRBJ2-3 TRBV30 TRBD1 CAWSVGTGFQLDTQYF TGTGCCTGGAGTGTTGGGACAGGGTTTCAACTAGATACGCAGTATTTT
NA TRBJ2-7 TRBV7-6 NA CASSLARRAHEQYF TGTGCCAGCAGCTTAGCGCGCAGGGCCCACGAGCAGTACTTC
NA TRBJ2-7 TRBV9 TRBD2 CASSVTSQTYEQYF TGTGCCAGCAGCGTGACTAGCCAAACCTACGAGCAGTACTTC
once TRBJ1-2 TRBV14 NA CASSPQEYYGYTF TGTGCCAGCAGCCCGCAGGAATACTATGGCTACACCTTC
NA TRBJ2-7 TRBV5-6 NA CASNLGVASYYEQYF TGTGCCAGCAACTTGGGCGTAGCCTCATACTACGAGCAGTACTTC
NA TRBJ2-7 TRBV28 NA CASTTGPYEQYF TGTGCCAGCACTACAGGACCCTACGAGCAGTACTTC
NA TRBJ1-5 TRBV30 NA CAWSGGGGNQPQHF TGTGCCTGGAGTGGTGGGGGCGGCAATCAGCCCCAGCATTTT
NA TRBJ2-3 TRBV27 NA CASSLNGQGSHTQYF TGTGCCAGCAGTTTAAATGGCCAGGGCTCACATACGCAGTATTTT
NA TRBJ2-1 TRBV19 TRBD1 CASSPLGGQGGNEQFF TGTGCCAGTAGTCCCCTCGGGGGACAGGGAGGCAATGAGCAGTTCTTC
NA TRBJ2-2 TRBV30 NA CAWSLPGQGYTGELFF TGTGCCTGGAGCCTCCCCGGACAAGGGTATACCGGGGAGCTGTTTTTT
NA TRBJ2-7 TRBV2 NA CASSSRGLRSYEQYF TGTGCCAGCAGTAGCAGGGGCCTCCGCTCCTACGAGCAGTACTTC
NA TRBJ2-7 TRBV7-8 NA CASSLGLAGYEQYF TGTGCCAGCAGCTTAGGGCTAGCCGGCTACGAGCAGTACTTC
once TRBJ2-1 TRBV5-1 TRBD2 CASSERTSGRGNEQFF TGCGCCAGCAGTGAAAGGACTAGCGGGAGGGGCAATGAGCAGTTCTTC
NA TRBJ2-3 TRBV7-9 TRBD2 CASSLAGEADTQYF TGTGCCAGCAGCTTGGCGGGAGAAGCAGATACGCAGTATTTT
NA TRBJ2-7 TRBV19 NA CASSIRVRYEQYF TGTGCCAGTAGTATCCGGGTTCGCTACGAGCAGTACTTC
few TRBJ1-6 TRBV6-1 TRBD1 CASSESGGENSPLHF TGTGCCAGCAGTGAATCAGGGGGAGAGAATTCACCCCTCCACTTT
NA TRBJ2-7 TRBV27 NA CASSFTGSYEQYF TGTGCCAGCAGTTTTACAGGTTCCTACGAGCAGTACTTC
NA TRBJ2-1 TRBV5-1 TRBD2 CASSLGLAEVDEQFF TGCGCCAGCAGCTTGGGACTAGCGGAGGTGGATGAGCAGTTCTTC
NA TRBJ1-2 TRBV30 NA CASSKTATNYGYTF TGTGCCTCCTCTAAGACAGCTACTAACTATGGCTACACCTTC
NA TRBJ2-7 TRBV7-9 NA CASSLGTTSYEQYF TGTGCCAGCAGCTTAGGAACGACTTCCTACGAGCAGTACTTC
NA TRBJ2-6 TRBV15 TRBD1 CATSRWTGGGPGANVLTF TGTGCCACCAGCAGATGGACAGGGGGTGGCCCTGGGGCCAACGTCCTGACTTTC
NA TRBJ1-2 TRBV28 TRBD1 CASSLPGGGVYGYTF TGTGCCAGCAGTTTACCAGGGGGCGGTGTATATGGCTACACCTTC
NA TRBJ2-1 TRBV5-4 NA CASSPRTGVGGDEQFF TGTGCCAGCAGCCCGAGGACTGGCGTGGGGGGTGATGAGCAGTTCTTC
few TRBJ2-5 TRBV27 TRBD1 CASSLGQGAWETQYF TGTGCCAGCAGTCTCGGACAGGGGGCCTGGGAGACCCAGTACTTC
NA TRBJ2-1 TRBV27 NA CASSSSISYNEQFF TGTGCCAGCAGTTCCTCTATCTCCTACAATGAGCAGTTCTTC
NA TRBJ2-1 TRBV4-1 TRBD2 CASSQVLQREKDNEQFF TGCGCCAGCAGCCAAGTTTTACAGCGGGAGAAGGACAATGAGCAGTTCTTC
once TRBJ1-1 TRBV25-1 TRBD1 CASLGQGATEAFF TGTGCCAGCCTGGGACAGGGGGCGACTGAAGCTTTCTTT
NA TRBJ2-1 TRBV2 TRBD2 CASLGLAGNEQFF TGTGCCAGCTTGGGACTAGCCGGTAATGAGCAGTTCTTC
NA TRBJ2-7 TRBV5-1 NA CASSLPGGTYEQYF TGCGCCAGCAGCCTGCCTGGAGGAACCTACGAGCAGTACTTC
NA TRBJ1-5 TRBV21-1 NA CASSKWGRGLDQPQHF TGTGCCAGCAGCAAATGGGGCAGGGGGCTAGATCAGCCCCAGCATTTT
once TRBJ1-2 TRBV5-1 TRBD1 CASSYRDRGNYGYTF TGCGCCAGCAGCTACCGGGACAGGGGTAACTATGGCTACACCTTC
NA TRBJ2-3 TRBV5-1 NA CASSLGLGGGGADTQYF TGCGCCAGCAGCTTGGGGCTGGGCGGCGGCGGGGCAGATACGCAGTATTTT